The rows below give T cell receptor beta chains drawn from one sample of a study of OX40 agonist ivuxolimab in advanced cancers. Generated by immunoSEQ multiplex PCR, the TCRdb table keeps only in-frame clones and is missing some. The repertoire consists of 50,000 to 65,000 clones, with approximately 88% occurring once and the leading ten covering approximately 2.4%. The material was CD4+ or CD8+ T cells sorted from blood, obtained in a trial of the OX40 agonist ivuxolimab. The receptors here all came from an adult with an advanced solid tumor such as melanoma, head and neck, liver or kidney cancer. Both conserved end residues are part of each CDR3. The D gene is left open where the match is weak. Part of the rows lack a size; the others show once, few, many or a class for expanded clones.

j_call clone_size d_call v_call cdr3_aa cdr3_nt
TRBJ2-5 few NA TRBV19 CASSTGETQYF TGTGCCAGTAGTACGGGGGAGACCCAGTACTTC
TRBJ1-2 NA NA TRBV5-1 CASSLAVANYGYTF TGCGCCAGCAGCTTAGCCGTCGCGAACTATGGCTACACCTTC
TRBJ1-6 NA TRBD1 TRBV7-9 CASSLNYLQGRGYNSPLHF TGTGCCAGCAGCCTCAATTACTTACAGGGGAGAGGGTATAATTCACCCCTCCACTTT
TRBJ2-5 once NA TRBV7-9 CASSLKGAGTQYF TGTGCCAGCAGCTTAAAGGGCGCAGGGACCCAGTACTTC
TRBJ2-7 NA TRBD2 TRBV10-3 CAISESGGLASYEQYF TGTGCCATCAGTGAGTCAGGGGGACTAGCATCCTACGAGCAGTACTTC
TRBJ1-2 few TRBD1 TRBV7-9 CASSDRGGYTF TGTGCCAGCAGTGACAGGGGAGGCTACACCTTC
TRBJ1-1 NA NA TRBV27 CASKRGQALTEAFF TGTGCCAGCAAGCGGGGGCAGGCCCTCACTGAAGCTTTCTTT
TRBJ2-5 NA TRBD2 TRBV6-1 CASIRGVQETQYF TGTGCCAGCATACGGGGGGTGCAAGAGACCCAGTACTTC
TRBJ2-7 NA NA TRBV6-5 CASSYSFRPYEQYF TGTGCCAGCAGTTATTCGTTTCGTCCATACGAGCAGTACTTC
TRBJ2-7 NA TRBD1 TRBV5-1 CASSQGQGERYEQYF TGCGCCAGCAGCCAGGGACAGGGGGAGAGGTACGAGCAGTACTTC
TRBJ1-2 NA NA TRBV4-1 CASSQDPRAAYGYTF TGCGCCAGCAGCCAAGATCCTAGGGCAGCCTATGGCTACACCTTC
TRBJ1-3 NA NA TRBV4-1 CASSQDTRTLGNTIYF TGCGCCAGCAGCCAAGATACTAGGACCCTAGGAAACACCATATATTTT
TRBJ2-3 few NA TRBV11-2 CASSLDPSSATDTQYF TGTGCCAGCAGCTTAGACCCCTCATCCGCGACAGATACGCAGTATTTT
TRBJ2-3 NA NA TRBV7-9 CASAEGLSLRDTQYF TGTGCCAGCGCGGAGGGACTGTCGTTAAGAGATACGCAGTATTTT
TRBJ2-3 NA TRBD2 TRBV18 CASSPLGLATDTQYF TGTGCCAGCTCACCACTTGGACTAGCGACAGATACGCAGTATTTT
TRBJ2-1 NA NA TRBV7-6 CASSQQTGWYNEQFF TGTGCCAGCAGCCAACAGACAGGCTGGTACAATGAGCAGTTCTTC
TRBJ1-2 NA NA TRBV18 CASSPEKGNNYGYTF TGTGCCAGCTCACCAGAAAAGGGGAATAACTATGGCTACACCTTC
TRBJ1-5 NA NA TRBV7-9 CASSFVDSNQPQHF TGTGCCAGCAGCTTTGTTGATAGCAATCAGCCCCAGCATTTT
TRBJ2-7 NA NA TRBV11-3 CASGTYYEQYF TGTGCCAGCGGAACTTACTACGAGCAGTACTTC
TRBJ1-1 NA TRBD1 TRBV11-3 CASSEQGQLNTEAFF TGTGCCAGCAGCGAACAGGGACAGCTGAACACTGAAGCTTTCTTT
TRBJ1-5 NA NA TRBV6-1 CASQVSFNQPQHF TGTGCCAGCCAAGTCTCCTTCAATCAGCCCCAGCATTTT
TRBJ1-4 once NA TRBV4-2 CASSQGGRVEEKLFF TGTGCCAGCAGCCAAGGGGGAAGGGTAGAAGAAAAACTGTTTTTT
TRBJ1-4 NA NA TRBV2 CASSALTGRNEKLFF TGTGCCAGCAGTGCCCTGACAGGTCGGAATGAAAAACTGTTTTTT
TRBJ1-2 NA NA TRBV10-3 CAISESRPDYGYTF TGTGCCATCAGTGAGTCCCGGCCGGACTATGGCTACACCTTC
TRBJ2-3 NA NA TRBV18 CASSPNGPRPDTQYF TGTGCCAGCTCACCAAACGGACCACGGCCAGATACGCAGTATTTT
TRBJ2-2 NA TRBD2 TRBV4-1 CASSQVRAGGPGELFF TGCGCCAGCAGCCAAGTTAGGGCGGGAGGGCCCGGGGAGCTGTTTTTT
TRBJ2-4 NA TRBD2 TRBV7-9 CASSSKSGELSKNIQYF TGTGCCAGCAGCTCCAAGAGCGGGGAACTATCCAAAAACATTCAGTACTTC
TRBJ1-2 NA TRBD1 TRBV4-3 CASSQDLATGGFYGYTF TGCGCCAGCAGCCAAGACTTGGCTACAGGGGGCTTCTATGGCTACACCTTC
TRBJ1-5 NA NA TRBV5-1 CASSLEGGGHQPQHF TGCGCCAGCAGCTTGGAAGGCGGGGGACATCAGCCCCAGCATTTT
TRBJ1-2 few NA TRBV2 CASRNYGYTF TGTGCCAGCAGGAACTATGGCTACACCTTC
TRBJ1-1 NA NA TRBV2 CASIFGQNTEAFF TGTGCCAGCATTTTTGGACAGAACACTGAAGCTTTCTTT
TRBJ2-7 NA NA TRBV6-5 CASTPNLNSYEQYF TGTGCCAGCACCCCAAACTTAAATTCCTACGAGCAGTACTTC
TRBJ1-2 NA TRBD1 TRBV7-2 CASSLAGTGGSGYTF TGTGCCAGCAGCTTAGCGGGGACAGGGGGCTCCGGCTACACCTTC
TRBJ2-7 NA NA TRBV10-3 CAISESGGYEQYF TGTGCCATCAGTGAGTCGGGAGGCTACGAGCAGTACTTC
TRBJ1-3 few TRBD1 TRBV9 CASSLTGGSGNTIYF TGTGCCAGCAGCCTAACAGGGGGCTCTGGAAACACCATATATTTT
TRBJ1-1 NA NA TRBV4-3 CASSQDLERGNTEAFF TGCGCCAGCAGCCAAGATTTGGAACGGGGGAACACTGAAGCTTTCTTT
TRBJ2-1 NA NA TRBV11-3 CASSLRQLGEQFF TGTGCCAGCAGCCTTCGACAGTTAGGCGAGCAGTTCTTC
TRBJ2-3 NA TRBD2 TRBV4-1 CASSLRTSGTDTQYF TGCGCCAGCAGCCTAAGGACTAGCGGGACAGATACGCAGTATTTT
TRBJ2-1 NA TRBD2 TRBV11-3 CASSVVPGTSFNEQFF TGTGCCAGCAGCGTAGTCCCCGGGACTAGCTTCAATGAGCAGTTCTTC
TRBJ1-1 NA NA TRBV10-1 CASSESGQNTEAFF TGCGCCAGCAGTGAGTCCGGGCAGAACACTGAAGCTTTCTTT
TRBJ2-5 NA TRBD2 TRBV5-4 CASSQGLAGVWGTQYF TGTGCCAGCAGTCAAGGACTAGCGGGAGTCTGGGGGACCCAGTACTTC